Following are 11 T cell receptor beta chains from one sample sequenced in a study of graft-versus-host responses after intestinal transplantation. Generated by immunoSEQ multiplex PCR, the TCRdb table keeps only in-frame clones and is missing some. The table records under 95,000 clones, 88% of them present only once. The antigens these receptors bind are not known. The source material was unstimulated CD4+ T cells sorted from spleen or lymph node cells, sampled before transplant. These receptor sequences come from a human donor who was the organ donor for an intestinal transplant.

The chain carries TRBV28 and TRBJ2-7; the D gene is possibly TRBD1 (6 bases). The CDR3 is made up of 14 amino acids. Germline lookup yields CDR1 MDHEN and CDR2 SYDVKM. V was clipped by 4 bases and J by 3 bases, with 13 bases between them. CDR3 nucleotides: TGTGCCAGCAGTTCCGGGACACCTAGCTACGAGCAGTACTTC. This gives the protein CASSSGTPSYEQYF.

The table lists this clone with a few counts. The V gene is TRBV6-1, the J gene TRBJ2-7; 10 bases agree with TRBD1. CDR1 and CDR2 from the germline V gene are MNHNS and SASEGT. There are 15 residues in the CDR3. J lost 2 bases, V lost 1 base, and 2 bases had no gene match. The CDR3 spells CASSEVGTGAYEQYF. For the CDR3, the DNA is TGTGCCAGCAGTGAAGTGGGGACAGGGGCCTACGAGCAGTACTTC.

The CDR3 spells CASSPQGTYTEAFF. The CDR3 coding sequence is TGCGCCAGCAGCCCACAGGGGACCTACACTGAAGCTTTCTTT. This chain connects TRBV5-1 to TRBJ1-1; 7 bases map to TRBD1. The length of the CDR3 is 14 residues. V was clipped by 4 bases and J by 3 bases; unmatched bases: 6. CDR1 is SGHRS and CDR2 is YFSETQ in the germline V gene.

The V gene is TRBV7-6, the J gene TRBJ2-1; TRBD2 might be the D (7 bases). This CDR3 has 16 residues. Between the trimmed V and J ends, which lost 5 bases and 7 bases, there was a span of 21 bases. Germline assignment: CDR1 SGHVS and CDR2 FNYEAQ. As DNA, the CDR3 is TGTGCCAGCAGCCAAAGGGGGGGCGGGAGTAGGAATGAGCAGTTCTTC. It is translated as CASSQRGGGSRNEQFF.

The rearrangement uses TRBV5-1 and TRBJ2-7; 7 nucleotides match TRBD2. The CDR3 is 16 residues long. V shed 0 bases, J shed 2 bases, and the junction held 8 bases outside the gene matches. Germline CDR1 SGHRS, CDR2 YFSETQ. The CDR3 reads CASSLARGTIPYEQYF. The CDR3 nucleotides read TGCGCCAGCAGCTTGGCCCGGGGGACTATCCCCTACGAGCAGTACTTC. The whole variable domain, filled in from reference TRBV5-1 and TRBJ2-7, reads KAGVTQTPRYLIKTRGQQVTLSCSPISGHRSVSWYQQTPGQGLQFLFEYFSETQRNKGNFPGRFSGRQFSNSRSEMNVSTLELGDSALYLCASSLARGTIPYEQYFGPGTRLTVT.

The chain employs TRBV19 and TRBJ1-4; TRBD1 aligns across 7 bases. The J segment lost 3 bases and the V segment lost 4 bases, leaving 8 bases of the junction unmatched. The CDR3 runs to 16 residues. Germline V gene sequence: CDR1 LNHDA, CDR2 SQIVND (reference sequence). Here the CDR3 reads CASSTTGAEANEKLFF. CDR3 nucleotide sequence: TGTGCCAGTAGTACCACAGGGGCTGAAGCTAATGAAAAACTGTTTTTT.

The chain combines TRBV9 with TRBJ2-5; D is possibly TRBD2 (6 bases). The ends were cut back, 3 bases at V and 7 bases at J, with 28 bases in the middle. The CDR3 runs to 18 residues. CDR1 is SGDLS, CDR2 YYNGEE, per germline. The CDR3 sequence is CASSAGVGAGGYIGTQYF. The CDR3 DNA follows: TGTGCCAGCAGCGCGGGAGTCGGAGCGGGCGGCTATATCGGGACCCAGTACTTC.

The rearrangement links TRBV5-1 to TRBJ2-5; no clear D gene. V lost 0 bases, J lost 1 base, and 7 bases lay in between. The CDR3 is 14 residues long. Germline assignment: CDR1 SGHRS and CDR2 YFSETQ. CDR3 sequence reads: CASSLGESQETQYF. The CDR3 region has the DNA TGCGCCAGCAGCTTGGGTGAGTCCCAAGAGACCCAGTACTTC.

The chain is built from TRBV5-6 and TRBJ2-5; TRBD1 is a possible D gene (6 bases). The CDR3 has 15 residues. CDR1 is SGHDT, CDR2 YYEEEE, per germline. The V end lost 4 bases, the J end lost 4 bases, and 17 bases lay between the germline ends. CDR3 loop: CASSPLQGIRETQYF. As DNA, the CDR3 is TGTGCCAGCAGCCCCTTACAGGGTATTCGAGAGACCCAGTACTTC.

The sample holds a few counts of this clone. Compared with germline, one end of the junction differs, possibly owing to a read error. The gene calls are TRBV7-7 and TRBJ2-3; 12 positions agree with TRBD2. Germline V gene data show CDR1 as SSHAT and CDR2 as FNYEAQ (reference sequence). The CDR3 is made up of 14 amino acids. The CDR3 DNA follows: TGTGCTAGCAGCCCTAGCGGGGGGGCAGATACGCAGTATTTT. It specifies CASSPSGGADTQYF. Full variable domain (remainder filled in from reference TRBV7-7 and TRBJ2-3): GAGVSQSPRYKVTKRGQDVTLRCDPISSHATLYWYQQALGQGPEFLTYFNYEAQPDKSGLPSDRFSAERPEGSISTLTIQRTEQRDSAMYRCASSPSGGADTQYFGPGTRLTVL.

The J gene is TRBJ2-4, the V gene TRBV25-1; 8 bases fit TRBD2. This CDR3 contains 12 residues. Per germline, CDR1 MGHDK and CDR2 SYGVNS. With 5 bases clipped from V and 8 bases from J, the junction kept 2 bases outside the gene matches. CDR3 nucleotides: TGTGCCAGCAGTATCGGGGGGGACATTCAGTACTTC. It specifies CASSIGGDIQYF.